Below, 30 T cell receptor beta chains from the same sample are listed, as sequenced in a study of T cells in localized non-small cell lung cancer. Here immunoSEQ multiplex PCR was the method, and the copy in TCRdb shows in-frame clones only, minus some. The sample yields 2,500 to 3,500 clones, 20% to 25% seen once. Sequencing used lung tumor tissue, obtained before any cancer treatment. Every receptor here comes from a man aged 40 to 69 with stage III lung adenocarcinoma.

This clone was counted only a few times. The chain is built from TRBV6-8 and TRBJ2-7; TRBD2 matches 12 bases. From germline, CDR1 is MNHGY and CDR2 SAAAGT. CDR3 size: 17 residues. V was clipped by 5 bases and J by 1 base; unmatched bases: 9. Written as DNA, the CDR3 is TGTGCCAGCAGTCCTCCTAGCGGGGGGGCCCGATCCTACGAGCAGTACTTC. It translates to CASSPPSGGARSYEQYF.

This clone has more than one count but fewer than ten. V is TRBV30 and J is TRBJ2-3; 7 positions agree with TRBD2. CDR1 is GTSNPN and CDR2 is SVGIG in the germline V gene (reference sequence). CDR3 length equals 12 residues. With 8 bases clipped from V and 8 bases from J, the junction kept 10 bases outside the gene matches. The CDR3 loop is CAGSGTPSTQYF. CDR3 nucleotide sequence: TGTGCCGGAAGCGGGACTCCGAGTACGCAGTATTTT.

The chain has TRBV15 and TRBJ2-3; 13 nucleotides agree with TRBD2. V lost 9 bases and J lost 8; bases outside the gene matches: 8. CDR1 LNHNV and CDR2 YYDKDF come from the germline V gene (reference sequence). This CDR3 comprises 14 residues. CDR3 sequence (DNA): TGTGCCACGGGAGGACTAGCGGGGGCAGGTACGCAGTATTTT. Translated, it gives CATGGLAGAGTQYF.

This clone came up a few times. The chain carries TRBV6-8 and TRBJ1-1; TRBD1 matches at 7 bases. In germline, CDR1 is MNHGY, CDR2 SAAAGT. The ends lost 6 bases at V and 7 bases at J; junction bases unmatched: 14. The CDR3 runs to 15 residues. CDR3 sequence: CASRPQRGQGVEAFF. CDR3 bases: TGTGCCAGCAGGCCTCAAAGAGGCCAGGGGGTTGAAGCTTTCTTT.

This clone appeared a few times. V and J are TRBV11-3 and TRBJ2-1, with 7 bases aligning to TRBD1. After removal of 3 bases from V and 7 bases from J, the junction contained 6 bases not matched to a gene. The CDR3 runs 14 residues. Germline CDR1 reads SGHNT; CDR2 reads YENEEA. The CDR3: CASSLKGATNEQFF. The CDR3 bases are TGTGCCAGCAGCTTGAAGGGGGCCACGAATGAGCAGTTCTTC.

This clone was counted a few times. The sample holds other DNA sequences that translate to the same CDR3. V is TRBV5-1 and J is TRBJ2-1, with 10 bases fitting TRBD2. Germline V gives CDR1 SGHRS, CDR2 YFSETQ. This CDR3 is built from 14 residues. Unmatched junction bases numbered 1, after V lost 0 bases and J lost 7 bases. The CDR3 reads CASSLVLAGNEQFF. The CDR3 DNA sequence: TGCGCCAGCAGCTTGGTACTAGCGGGAAATGAGCAGTTCTTC.

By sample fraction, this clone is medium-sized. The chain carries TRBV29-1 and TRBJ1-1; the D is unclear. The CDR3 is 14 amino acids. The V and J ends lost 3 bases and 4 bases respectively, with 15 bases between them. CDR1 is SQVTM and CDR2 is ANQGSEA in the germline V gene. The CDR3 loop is CSVDGGLLSTEAFF. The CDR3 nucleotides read TGCAGCGTTGACGGAGGACTCCTTAGCACTGAAGCTTTCTTT.

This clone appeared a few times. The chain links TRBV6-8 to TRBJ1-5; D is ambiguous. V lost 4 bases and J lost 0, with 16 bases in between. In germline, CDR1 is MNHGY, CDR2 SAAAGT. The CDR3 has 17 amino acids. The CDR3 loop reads CASSLRSTIGSNQPQHF. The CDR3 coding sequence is TGTGCCAGCAGTTTACGCTCGACGATAGGTAGCAATCAGCCCCAGCATTTT.

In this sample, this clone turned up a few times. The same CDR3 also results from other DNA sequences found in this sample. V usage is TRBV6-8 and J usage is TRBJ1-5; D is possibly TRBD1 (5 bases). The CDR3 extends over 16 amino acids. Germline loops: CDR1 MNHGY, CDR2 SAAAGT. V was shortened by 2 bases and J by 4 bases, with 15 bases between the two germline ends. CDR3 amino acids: CASSYSAGMGNQPQHF. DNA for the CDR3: TGTGCCAGCAGTTACAGCGCAGGGATGGGAAATCAGCCCCAGCATTTT.

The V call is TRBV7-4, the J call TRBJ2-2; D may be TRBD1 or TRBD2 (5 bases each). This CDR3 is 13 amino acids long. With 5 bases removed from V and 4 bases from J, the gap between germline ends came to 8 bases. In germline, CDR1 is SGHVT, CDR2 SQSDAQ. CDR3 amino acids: CASSRDVTGELFF. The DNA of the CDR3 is TGTGCCAGCAGCCGGGACGTCACCGGGGAGCTGTTTTTT.

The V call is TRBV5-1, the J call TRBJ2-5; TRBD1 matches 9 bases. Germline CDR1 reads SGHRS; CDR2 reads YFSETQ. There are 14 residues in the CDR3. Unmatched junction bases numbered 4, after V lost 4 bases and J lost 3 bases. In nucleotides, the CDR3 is TGCGCCAGCAGCCTCGGACAGGGGAAAGAGACCCAGTACTTC. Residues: CASSLGQGKETQYF.

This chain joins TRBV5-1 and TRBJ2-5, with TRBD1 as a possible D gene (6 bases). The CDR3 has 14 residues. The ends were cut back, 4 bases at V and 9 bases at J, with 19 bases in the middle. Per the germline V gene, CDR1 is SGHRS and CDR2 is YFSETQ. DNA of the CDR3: TGCGCCAGCAGCCTAGGCAGGGGTCAGGCGGCCCAGTACTTC. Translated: CASSLGRGQAAQYF.

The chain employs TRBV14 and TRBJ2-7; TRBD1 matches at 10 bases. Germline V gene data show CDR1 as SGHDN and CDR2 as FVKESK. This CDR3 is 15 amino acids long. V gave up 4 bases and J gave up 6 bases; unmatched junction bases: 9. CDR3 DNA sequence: TGTGCCAGCAGCCTTAGACAGGGGGCTATTTTCGAGCAGTACTTC. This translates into CASSLRQGAIFEQYF.

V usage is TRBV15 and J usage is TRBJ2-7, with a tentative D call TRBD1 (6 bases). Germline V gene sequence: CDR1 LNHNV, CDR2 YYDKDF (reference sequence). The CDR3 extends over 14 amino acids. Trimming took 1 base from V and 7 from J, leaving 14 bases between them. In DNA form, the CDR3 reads TGTGCCACCAGCAGAGGCCTGGGGGCGAGTGAGCAGTACTTC. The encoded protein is CATSRGLGASEQYF.

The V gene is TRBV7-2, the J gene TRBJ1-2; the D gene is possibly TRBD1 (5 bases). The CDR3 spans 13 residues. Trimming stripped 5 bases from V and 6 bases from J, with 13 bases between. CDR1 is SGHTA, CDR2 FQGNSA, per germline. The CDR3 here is CASSRTRVDGYTF. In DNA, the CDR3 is TGTGCCAGCAGCCGGACCAGGGTTGATGGCTACACCTTC.

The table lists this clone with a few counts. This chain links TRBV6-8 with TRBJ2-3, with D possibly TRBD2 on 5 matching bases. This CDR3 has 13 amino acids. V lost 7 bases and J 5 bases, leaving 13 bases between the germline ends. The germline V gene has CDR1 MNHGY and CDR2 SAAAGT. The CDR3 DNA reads TGTGCCAGCACCAAACCGGGAAGAGATACGCAGTATTTT. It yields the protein CASTKPGRDTQYF.

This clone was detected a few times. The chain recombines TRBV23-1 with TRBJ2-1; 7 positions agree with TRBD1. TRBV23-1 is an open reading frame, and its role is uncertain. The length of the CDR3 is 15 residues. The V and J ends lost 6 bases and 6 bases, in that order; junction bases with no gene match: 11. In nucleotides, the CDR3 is TGCGCCAGCAGCCAAACCGGGACAGTAATCAATGAGCAGTTCTTC. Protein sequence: CASSQTGTVINEQFF.

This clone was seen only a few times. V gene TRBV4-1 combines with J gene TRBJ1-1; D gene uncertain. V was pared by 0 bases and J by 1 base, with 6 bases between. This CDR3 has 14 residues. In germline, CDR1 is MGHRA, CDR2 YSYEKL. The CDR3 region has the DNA TGCGCCAGCAGCCAAGAGCGGTGGAACACTGAAGCTTTCTTT. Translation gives CASSQERWNTEAFF.

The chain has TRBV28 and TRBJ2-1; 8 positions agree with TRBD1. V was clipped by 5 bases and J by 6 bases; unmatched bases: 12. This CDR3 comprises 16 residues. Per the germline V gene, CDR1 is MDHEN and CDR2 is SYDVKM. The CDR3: CASSPPPGTGANEQFF. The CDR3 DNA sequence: TGTGCCAGCAGTCCACCGCCTGGGACAGGTGCCAATGAGCAGTTCTTC.

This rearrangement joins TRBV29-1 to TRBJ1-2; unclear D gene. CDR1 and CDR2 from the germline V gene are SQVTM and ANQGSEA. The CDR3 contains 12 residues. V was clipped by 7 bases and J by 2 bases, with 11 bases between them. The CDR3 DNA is TGCAGCGCCCCGTTACAAAACTATGGCTACACCTTC. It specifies CSAPLQNYGYTF.

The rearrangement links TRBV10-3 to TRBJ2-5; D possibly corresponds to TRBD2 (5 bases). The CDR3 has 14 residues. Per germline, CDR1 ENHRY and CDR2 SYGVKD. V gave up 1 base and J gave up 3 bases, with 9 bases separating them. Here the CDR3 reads CAISEWETEETQYF. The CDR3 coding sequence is TGTGCCATCAGTGAGTGGGAGACCGAAGAGACCCAGTACTTC.

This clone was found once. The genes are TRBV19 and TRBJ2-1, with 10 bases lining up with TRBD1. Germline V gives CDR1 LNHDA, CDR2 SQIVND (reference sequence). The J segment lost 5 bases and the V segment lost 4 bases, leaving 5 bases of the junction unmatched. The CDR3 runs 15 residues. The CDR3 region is CASSTRDRGNNEQFF. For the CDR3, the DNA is TGTGCCAGTAGTACCCGGGACAGGGGAAACAATGAGCAGTTCTTC.

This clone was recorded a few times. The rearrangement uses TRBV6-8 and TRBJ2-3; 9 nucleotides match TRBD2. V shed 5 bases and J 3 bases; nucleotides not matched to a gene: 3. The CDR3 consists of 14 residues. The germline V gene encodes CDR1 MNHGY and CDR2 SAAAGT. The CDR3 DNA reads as TGTGCCAGCAGTCTTAGCGGGGGTACAGATACGCAGTATTTT. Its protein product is CASSLSGGTDTQYF.

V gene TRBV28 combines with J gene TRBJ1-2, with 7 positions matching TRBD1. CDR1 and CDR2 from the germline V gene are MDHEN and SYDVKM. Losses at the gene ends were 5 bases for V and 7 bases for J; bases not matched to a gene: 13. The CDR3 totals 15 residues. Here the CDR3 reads CASSTTGRGGSGYTF. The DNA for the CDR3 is TGTGCCAGCAGTACGACAGGGCGAGGGGGGTCTGGCTACACCTTC.

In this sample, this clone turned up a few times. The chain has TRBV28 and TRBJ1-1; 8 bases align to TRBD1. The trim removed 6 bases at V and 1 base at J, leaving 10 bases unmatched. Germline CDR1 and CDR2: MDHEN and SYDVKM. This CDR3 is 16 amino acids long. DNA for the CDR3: TGTGCCAGCAGCAAGTGGACGACAGGGGAGAACACTGAAGCTTTCTTT. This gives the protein CASSKWTTGENTEAFF.

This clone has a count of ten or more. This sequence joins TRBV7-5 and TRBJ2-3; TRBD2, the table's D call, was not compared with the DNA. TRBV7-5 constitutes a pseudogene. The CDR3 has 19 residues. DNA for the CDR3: TGTGCCAGCAGCTTACGAACCCCGGCTAGCGGGGGGAGCACAGATACGCAGTATTTT. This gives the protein CASSLRTPASGGSTDTQYF.

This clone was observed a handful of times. CDR3 bases: TGTGCCAGCAGTCAACCGGGATTCTCAAGCGGGGAGCTGTTTTTT. Translating gives CASSQPGFSSGELFF. This rearrangement joins TRBV9 to TRBJ2-2; a weak D match, TRBD2 (5 bases). Germline loops: CDR1 SGDLS, CDR2 YYNGEE. Trimming removed 5 bases from V and 7 bases from J, with 18 bases in between. This CDR3 contains 15 residues.

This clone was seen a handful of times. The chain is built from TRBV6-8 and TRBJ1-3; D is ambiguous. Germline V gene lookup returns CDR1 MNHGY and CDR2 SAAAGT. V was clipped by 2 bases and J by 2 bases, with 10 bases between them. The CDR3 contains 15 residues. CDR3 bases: TGTGCCAGCAGTTACGGCCAGGCCGCTGGAAACACCATATATTTT. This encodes CASSYGQAAGNTIYF.

CDR3: CASRTTRGTSTSEQYF. CDR3 DNA: TGTGCCAGCAGGACGACCAGGGGGACCAGTACAAGCGAGCAGTACTTC. J is TRBJ2-7 and V is TRBV28, with 7 bases identical to TRBD1. Trimming took 6 bases from V and 6 from J; bases not matched to a gene: 17. The length of the CDR3 is 16 residues. Germline assignment: CDR1 MDHEN and CDR2 SYDVKM.

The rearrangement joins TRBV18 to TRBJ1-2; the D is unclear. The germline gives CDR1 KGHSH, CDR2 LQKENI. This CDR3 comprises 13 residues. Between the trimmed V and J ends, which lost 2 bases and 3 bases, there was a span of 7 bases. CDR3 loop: CASSPVVYYGYTF. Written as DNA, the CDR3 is TGTGCCAGCTCACCAGTCGTATACTATGGCTACACCTTC.